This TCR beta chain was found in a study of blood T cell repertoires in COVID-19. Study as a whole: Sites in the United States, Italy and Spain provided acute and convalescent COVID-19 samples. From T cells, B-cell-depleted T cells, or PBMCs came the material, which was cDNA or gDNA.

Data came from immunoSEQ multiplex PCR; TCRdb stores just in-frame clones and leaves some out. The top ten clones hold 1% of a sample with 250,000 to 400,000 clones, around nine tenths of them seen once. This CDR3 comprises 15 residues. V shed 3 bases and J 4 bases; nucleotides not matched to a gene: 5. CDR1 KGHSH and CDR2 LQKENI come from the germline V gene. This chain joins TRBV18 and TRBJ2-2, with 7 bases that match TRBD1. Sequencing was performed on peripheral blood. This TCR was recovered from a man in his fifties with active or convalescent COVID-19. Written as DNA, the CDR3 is TGTGCCAGCTCACCCAACAGGGGATCCACCGGGGAGCTGTTTTTT. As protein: CASSPNRGSTGELFF. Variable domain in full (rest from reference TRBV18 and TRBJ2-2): NAGVMQNPRHLVRRRGQEARLRCSPMKGHSHVYWYRQLPEEGLKFMVYLQKENIIDESGMPKERFSAEFPKEGPSILRIQQVVRGDSAAYFCASSPNRGSTGELFFGEGSRLTVL.